The clone carrying this TCR beta chain was picked up many times. The entry originates in a study of early T cells in non-severe SARS-CoV-2 infection. TCRdb analysed the 5' RACE reads with MiXCR anew, one entry per CDR3 protein. The data show 56,000 or so distinct CDR3 sequences, with 8.2% seen just once and around 4.5% held by the top ten. This TCR was recovered from an adult who was a healthcare worker with PCR-confirmed SARS-CoV-2 infection or an uninfected control (not recorded which). The sample was whole blood.

The CDR3 DNA sequence: TGTGCCAGCAGCGTAGGGAGGCCCGTGGACAATGAGCAGTTCTTC. It codes for CASSVGRPVDNEQFF. The chain uses TRBV9 and TRBJ2-1; tentative D call: TRBD2 (5 bases). Trimming pared 0 bases from V and 5 bases from J, leaving 12 bases between. This CDR3 contains 15 residues. CDR1 and CDR2 from the germline V gene are SGDLS and YYNGEE.